This TCR beta chain emerged from a study of T-cell memory formation after mild COVID-19. Study details: Clustering of TCRs was largely donor specific.

One entry per CDR3 protein, called by TCRdb with MiXCR from the 5' RACE reads. There are around 420,000 distinct CDR3 sequences in the sample; 24% occur only once, and roughly 8.7% lies in the top ten. Only a few counts were recorded for this clonotype. V was clipped by 10 bases and J by 5 bases, with 16 bases between them. Germline CDR1 is KGHDR and CDR2 is SFDVKD. The CDR3 has 13 residues. Sequenced material: PBMCs or a T cell subset sorted from them (not recorded which). V and J are TRBV24-1 and TRBJ2-5, with TRBD2 as a possible D gene (6 bases). This sequence was found in an adult woman who had mild COVID-19 (a few samples of this study predate the infection). Cell type and time point are not known. CDR3 nucleotides: TGTGCCACTGGGGGGTTCCCAGGGGAGACCCAGTACTTC. Translation gives CATGGFPGETQYF.